This T cell receptor beta chain was documented in a study of response to subunit inactivated influenza vaccine (dated by TCRdb to 2016 to 2019). With respect to the entire study: Deep quantitative T cell receptor repertoire profiling was used in the study to track responses to a trivalent subunit inactivated influenza vaccine.

The library relied on RT-PCR. Sequencing was performed on an Illumina HiSeq 2500. TCRdb reanalyzed the raw reads on its own, using fastp at Q25 for trimming and MiXCR for clone calling, and kept in-frame beta chains. A single entry per CDR3 protein holds the most common genes and DNA from its merged rows. The sample has 500,000 or so distinct CDR3 sequences on record, 11% of them singletons. The ten biggest clones cover less than 15% of the sample. Points the paper makes about the study in general: According to the authors, only a limited number of new T cells may be recruited by each seasonal influenza vaccination.

V trim: 3 bases; J trim: 0 bases; unmatched bases: 3. The CDR3 spans 16 residues, from the cysteine through the phenylalanine. Only CDR3 DNA remains: 48 bases, in frame from the first base. The germline V gene provides CDR1 SGHRS and CDR2 YFSETQ. The sample's time point label, decoded: 45 to 55 days after influenza vaccine administration. Ten or more counts support this clonotype. The target of this receptor is not known. No qualities accompany the bases; no much larger clone lies one base away. The source is a man aged 45-60 years who received an inactivated influenza vaccine. Donor details come from another sample of the same person, matched by shared clones. Sequences were derived from PBMCs from blood, sampled roughly 46 days after vaccination. In this chain, TRBV5-1 is recombined with TRBJ2-6; the central 7 bases match TRBD1. The nucleotides read TGCGCCAGCAGCTATGGGACAGCCTCTGGGGCCAACGTCCTGACTTTC. It encodes CASSYGTASGANVLTF.